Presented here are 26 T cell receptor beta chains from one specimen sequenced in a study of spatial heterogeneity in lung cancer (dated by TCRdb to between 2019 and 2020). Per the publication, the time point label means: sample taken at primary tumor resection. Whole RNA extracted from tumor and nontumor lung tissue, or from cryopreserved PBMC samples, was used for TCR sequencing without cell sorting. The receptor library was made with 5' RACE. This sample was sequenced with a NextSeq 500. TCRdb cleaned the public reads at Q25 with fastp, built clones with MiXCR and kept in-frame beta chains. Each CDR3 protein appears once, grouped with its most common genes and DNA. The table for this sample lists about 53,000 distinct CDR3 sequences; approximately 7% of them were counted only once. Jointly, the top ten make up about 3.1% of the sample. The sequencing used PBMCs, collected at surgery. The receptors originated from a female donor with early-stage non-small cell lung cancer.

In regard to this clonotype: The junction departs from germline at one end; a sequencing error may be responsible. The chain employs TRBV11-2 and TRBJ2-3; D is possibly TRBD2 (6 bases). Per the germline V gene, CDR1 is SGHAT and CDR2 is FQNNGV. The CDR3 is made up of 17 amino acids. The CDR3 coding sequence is TGTGTCAGCAGCTTACAGGCCTTGGTAGCGGGCACAGATACGCAGTATTTT. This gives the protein CVSSLQALVAGTDTQYF.

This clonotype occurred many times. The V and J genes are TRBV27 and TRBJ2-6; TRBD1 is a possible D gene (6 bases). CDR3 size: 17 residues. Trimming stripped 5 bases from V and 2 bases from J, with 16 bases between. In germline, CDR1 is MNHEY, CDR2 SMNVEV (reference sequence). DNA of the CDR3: TGTGCCAGCAGTCGGCCCAGGGGTTGGCCTGGGGCCAACGTCCTGACTTTC. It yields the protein CASSRPRGWPGANVLTF.

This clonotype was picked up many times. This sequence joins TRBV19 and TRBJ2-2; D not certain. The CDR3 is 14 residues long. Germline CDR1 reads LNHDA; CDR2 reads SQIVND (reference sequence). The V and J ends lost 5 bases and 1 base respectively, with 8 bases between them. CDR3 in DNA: TGTGCCAGTAGTCCGTACCAGAACACCGGGGAGCTGTTTTTT. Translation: CASSPYQNTGELFF. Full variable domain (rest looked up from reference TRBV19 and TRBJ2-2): DGGITQSPKYLFRKEGQNVTLSCEQNLNHDAMYWYRQDPGQGLRLIYYSQIVNDFQKGDIAEGYSVSREKKESFPLTVTSAQKNPTAFYLCASSPYQNTGELFFGEGSRLTVL.

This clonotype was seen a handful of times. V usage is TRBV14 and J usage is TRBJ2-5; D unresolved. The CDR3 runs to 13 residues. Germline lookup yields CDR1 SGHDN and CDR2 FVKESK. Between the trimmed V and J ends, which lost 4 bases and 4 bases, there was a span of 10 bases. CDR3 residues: CASSLQLGETQYF. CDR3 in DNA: TGTGCCAGCAGCCTCCAACTCGGAGAGACCCAGTACTTC.

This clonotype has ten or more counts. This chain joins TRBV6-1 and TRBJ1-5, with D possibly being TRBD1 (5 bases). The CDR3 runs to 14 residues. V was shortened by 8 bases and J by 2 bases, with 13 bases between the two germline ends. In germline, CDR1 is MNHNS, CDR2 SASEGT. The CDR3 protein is CASGVGGGNQPQHF. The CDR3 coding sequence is TGTGCCAGCGGGGTCGGGGGGGGCAATCAGCCCCAGCATTTT.

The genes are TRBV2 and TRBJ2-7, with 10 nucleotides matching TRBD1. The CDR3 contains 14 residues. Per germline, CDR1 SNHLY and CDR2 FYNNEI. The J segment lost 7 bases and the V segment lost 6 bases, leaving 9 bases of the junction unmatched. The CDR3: CASRKDRGFVEQYF. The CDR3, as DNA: TGTGCCAGCAGGAAGGACAGGGGGTTTGTGGAGCAGTACTTC.

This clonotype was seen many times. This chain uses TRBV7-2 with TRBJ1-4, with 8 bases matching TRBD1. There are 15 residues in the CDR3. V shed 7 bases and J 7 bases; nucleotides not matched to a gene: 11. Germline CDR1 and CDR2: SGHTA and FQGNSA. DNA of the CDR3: TGTGCCAGCAACCCGCACGGGACAGGACTTGAAAAACTGTTTTTT. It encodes CASNPHGTGLEKLFF.

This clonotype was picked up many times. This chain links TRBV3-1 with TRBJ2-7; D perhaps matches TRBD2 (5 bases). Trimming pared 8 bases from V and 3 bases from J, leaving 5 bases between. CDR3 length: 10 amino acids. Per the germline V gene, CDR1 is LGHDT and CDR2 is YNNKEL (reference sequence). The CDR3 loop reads CASGGYEQYF. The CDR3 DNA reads TGTGCCAGCGGAGGCTACGAGCAGTACTTC.

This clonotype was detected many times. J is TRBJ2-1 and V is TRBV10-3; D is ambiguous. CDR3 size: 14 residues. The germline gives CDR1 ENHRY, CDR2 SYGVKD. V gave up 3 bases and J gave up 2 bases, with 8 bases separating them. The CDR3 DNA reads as TGTGCCATCAGTGAAAGGGATACCTACAATGAGCAGTTCTTC. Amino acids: CAISERDTYNEQFF.

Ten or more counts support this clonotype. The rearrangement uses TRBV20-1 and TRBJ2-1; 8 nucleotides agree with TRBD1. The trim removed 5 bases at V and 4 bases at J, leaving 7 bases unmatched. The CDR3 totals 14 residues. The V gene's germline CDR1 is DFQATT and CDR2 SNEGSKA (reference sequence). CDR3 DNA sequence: TGCAGTGCTTACCAGGGGGCTTCTTACAATGAGCAGTTCTTC. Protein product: CSAYQGASYNEQFF.

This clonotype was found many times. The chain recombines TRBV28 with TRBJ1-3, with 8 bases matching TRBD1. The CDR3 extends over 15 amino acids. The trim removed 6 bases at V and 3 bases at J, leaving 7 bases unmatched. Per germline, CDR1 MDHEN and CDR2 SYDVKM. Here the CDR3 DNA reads TGTGCCAGCAGCCACTCAGGGGGCAGTGGAAACACCATATATTTT. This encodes CASSHSGGSGNTIYF.

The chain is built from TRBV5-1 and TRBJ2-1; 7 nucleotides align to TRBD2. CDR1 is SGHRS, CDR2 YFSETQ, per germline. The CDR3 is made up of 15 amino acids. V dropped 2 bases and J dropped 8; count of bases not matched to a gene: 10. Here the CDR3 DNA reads TGCGCCAGCAGCTTAGTTCTAGCGGTTGAGGATGAGCAGTTCTTC. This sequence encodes CASSLVLAVEDEQFF.

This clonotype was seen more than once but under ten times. CDR3 sequence reads: CASSIRGRAYEQYF. The CDR3 DNA follows: TGTGCCAGTAGTATCCGAGGTCGGGCCTACGAGCAGTACTTC. The chain is built from TRBV19 and TRBJ2-7; D gene unclear. CDR1 LNHDA and CDR2 SQIVND come from the germline V gene (reference sequence). Trimming removed 3 bases at V and 2 bases at J, with 11 bases between. The CDR3 covers 14 residues.

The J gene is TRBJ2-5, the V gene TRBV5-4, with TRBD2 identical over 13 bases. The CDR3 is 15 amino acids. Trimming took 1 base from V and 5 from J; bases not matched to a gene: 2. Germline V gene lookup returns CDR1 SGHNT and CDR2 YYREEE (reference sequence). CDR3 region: CASSLKTSGGETQYF. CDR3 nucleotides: TGTGCCAGCAGCTTGAAGACTAGCGGGGGGGAGACCCAGTACTTC.

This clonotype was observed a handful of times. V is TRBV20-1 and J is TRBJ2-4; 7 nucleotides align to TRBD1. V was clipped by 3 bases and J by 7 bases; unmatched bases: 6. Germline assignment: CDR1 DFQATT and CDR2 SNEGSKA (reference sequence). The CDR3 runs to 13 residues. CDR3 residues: CSASKTGRNIQYF. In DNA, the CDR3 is TGCAGTGCTAGTAAGACAGGGCGTAACATTCAGTACTTC.

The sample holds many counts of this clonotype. The CDR3 region has the DNA TGTGCCAGCAGCCCACCCCCAGCAGGGGGGGTACCCAAAAACATTCAGTACTTC. Its protein product is CASSPPPAGGVPKNIQYF. The chain combines TRBV11-1 with TRBJ2-4; perhaps D is TRBD1 or TRBD2 (7 bases each). Between the trimmed V and J ends, which lost 5 bases and 2 bases, there was a span of 22 bases. Germline values: CDR1 SGHAT, CDR2 FQDESV (reference sequence). The CDR3 is made up of 18 amino acids.

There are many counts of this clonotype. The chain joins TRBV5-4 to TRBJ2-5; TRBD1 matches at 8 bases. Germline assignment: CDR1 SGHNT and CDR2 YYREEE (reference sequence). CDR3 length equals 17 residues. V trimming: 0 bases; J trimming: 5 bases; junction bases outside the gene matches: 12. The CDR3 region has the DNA TGTGCCAGCAGCTTGGAGCCCACTACCGGGACAGGCGAGACCCAGTACTTC. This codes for CASSLEPTTGTGETQYF.

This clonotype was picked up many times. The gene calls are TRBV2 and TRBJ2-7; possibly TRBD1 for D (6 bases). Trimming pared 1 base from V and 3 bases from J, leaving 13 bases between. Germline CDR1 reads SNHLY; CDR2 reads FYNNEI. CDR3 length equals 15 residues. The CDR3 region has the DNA TGTGCCAGCAGTGAAGGTCAGGGGCTAGACTACGAGCAGTACTTC. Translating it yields CASSEGQGLDYEQYF.

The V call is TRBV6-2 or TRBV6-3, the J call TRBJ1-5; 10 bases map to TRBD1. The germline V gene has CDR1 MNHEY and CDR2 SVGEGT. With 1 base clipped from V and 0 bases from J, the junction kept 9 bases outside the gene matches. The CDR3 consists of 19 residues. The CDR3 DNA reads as TGTGCCAGCAGTTACTGGGCGACAGGGGGCCTTTATAGCAATCAGCCCCAGCATTTT. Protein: CASSYWATGGLYSNQPQHF.

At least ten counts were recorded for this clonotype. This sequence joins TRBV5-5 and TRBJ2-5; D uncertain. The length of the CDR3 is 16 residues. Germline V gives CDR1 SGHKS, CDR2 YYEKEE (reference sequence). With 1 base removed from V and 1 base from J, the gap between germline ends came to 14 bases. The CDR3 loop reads CASSLRTRASQETQYF. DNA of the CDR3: TGTGCCAGCAGCTTGAGAACCCGGGCCAGCCAAGAGACCCAGTACTTC.

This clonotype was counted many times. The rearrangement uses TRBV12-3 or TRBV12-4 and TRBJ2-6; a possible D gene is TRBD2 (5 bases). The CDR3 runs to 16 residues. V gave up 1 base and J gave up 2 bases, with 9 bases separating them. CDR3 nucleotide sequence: TGTGCCAGCAGTTTAGGTGTGAGGGCTGGGGCCAACGTCCTGACTTTC. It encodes CASSLGVRAGANVLTF.

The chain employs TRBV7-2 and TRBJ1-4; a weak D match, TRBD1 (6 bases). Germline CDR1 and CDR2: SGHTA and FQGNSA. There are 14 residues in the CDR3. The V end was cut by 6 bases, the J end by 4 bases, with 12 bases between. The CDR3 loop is CASRTGTFNEKLFF. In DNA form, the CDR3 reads TGTGCCAGCAGAACCGGGACATTTAATGAAAAACTGTTTTTT.

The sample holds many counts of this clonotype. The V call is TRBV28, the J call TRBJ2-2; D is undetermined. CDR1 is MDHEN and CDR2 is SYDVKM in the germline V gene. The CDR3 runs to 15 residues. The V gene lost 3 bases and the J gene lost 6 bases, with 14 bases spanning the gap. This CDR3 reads CASSLAEGIAGELFF. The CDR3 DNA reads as TGTGCCAGCAGTTTGGCTGAAGGGATCGCCGGGGAGCTGTTTTTT.

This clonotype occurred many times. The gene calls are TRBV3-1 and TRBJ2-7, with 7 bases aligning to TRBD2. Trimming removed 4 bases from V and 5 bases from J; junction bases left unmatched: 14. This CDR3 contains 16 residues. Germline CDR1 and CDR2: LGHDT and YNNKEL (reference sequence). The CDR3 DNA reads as TGTGCCAGCAGCCTCGGGGGGACGGGCAGAGATGACGAGCAGTACTTC. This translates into CASSLGGTGRDDEQYF.

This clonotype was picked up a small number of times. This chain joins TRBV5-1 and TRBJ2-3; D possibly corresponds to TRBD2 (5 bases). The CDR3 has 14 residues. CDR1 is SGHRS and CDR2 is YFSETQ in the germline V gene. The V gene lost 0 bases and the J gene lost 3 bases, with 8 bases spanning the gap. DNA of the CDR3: TGCGCCAGCAGCTTGGCGGGGAGAACAGATACGCAGTATTTT. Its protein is CASSLAGRTDTQYF.

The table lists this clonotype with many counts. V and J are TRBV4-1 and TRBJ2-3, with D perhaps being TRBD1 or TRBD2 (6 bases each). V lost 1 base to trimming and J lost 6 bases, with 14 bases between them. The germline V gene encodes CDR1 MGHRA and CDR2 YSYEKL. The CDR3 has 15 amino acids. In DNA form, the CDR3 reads TGCGCCAGCAGCCAAGTGGTTGGGGGGCCGGATACGCAGTATTTT. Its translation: CASSQVVGGPDTQYF.